Here is one T cell receptor beta chain with its context. The data derive from a study of blood T cell repertoires in COVID-19. Study-level background: Some COVID-19 samples were acute and others convalescent; all came from the United States, Italy and Spain.

The authors' processing: Reference gene primer amplification in the assay estimated nucleated cell counts. Produced via immunoSEQ multiplex PCR; TCRdb's table is partial and in-frame only. Clone size and the V and J calls come from that table; the DNA yielded D and trimming. The table shows fewer than 250,000 clones, with less than 90% occurring only once. The CDR3 has 16 amino acids. Germline values: CDR1 SEHNR, CDR2 FQNEAQ (reference sequence). Germline trimming cut 3 bases from V and 4 bases from J; bases unmatched to any gene: 9. Sample: peripheral blood. The TCR sequence derives from a man aged 35-49 years with acute or convalescent COVID-19. This chain connects TRBV7-9 to TRBJ2-3; 8 nucleotides match TRBD1. The DNA of the CDR3 is TGTGCCAGCAGCTTGCTCACAGGGGGTGCCGCAGATACGCAGTATTTT. This encodes CASSLLTGGAADTQYF.